The 3 T cell receptor beta chains below all came from one sample that was sequenced in a study of cytomegalovirus exposure and HLA in healthy donors. The PCR employed 60 Vbeta primers together with 13 Jbeta primers. Sequencing used immunoSEQ multiplex PCR; TCRdb keeps in-frame clones, though not all of them. The sample holds 150,000 to 160,000 clones, about 85% seen once. Sequences were obtained from PBMCs. These receptors came from a woman aged 18-30 years in good health and CMV-seronegative.

Turning to this clone: The same CDR3 also results from other DNA sequences found in this sample. The V and J genes are TRBV6-1 and TRBJ2-3; D uncertain. V was cut by 8 bases and J by 1 base, with 13 bases left in between. The germline CDR1 and CDR2 sequences are MNHNS and SASEGT. The CDR3 consists of 14 residues. Written as DNA, the CDR3 is TGTGCCAGCTCCGAGCCGCGCCGCACAGATACGCAGTATTTT. It yields the protein CASSEPRRTDTQYF.

The chain recombines TRBV6-5 with TRBJ2-7, with 13 nucleotides matching TRBD2. Germline V gene sequence: CDR1 MNHEY, CDR2 SVGAGI. The CDR3 length is 15 residues. Trimming took 7 bases from V and 3 from J; bases not matched to a gene: 6. CDR3 DNA: TGTGCCAGCACCAAGACTAGCGGGGGGAGCTACGAGCAGTACTTC. Amino acids: CASTKTSGGSYEQYF.

The table lists this clone with a count of one. The gene calls are TRBV5-5 and TRBJ2-5; the D gene is possibly TRBD2 (5 bases). The length of the CDR3 is 15 residues. V was pared by 0 bases and J by 5 bases, with 14 bases between. Looked up from germline, CDR1 is SGHKS and CDR2 is YYEKEE (reference sequence). CDR3 loop: CASSLVGDRGETQYF. Here the CDR3 DNA reads TGTGCCAGCAGCTTGGTTGGAGACCGAGGGGAGACCCAGTACTTC.